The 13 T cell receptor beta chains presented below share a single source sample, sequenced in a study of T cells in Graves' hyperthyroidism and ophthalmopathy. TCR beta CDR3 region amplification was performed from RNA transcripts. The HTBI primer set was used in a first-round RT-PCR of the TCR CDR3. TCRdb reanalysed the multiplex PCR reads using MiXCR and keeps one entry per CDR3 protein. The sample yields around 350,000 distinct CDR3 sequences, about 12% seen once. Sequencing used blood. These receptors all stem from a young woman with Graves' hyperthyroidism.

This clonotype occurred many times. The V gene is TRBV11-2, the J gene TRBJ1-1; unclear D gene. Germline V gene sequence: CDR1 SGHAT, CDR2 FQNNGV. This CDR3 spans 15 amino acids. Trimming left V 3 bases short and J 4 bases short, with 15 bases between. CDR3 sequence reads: CASSFSVDVGTEAFF. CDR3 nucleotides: TGTGCCAGCAGCTTCTCTGTGGATGTCGGCACTGAAGCTTTCTTT.

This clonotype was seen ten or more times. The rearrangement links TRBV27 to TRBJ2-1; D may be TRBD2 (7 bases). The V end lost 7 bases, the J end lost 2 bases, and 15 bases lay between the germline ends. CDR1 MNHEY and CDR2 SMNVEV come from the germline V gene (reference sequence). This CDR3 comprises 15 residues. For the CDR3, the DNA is TGTGCCAGCACCCTAGGGGGGGTTACCTACAATGAGCAGTTCTTC. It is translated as CASTLGGVTYNEQFF.

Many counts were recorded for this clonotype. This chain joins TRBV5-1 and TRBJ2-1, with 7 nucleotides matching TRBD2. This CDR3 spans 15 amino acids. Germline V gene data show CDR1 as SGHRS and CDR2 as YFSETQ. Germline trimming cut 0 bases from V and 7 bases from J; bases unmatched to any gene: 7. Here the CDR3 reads CASSLGLAGRNEQFF. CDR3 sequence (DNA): TGCGCCAGCAGCTTGGGGTTAGCGGGTAGAAATGAGCAGTTCTTC.

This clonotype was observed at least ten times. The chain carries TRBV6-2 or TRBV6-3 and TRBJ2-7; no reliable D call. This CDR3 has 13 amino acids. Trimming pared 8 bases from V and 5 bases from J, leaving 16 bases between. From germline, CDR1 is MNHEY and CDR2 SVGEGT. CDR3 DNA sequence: TGTGCCAGCGCTCAGGCAGTTTTTGACGAGCAGTACTTC. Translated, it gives CASAQAVFDEQYF.

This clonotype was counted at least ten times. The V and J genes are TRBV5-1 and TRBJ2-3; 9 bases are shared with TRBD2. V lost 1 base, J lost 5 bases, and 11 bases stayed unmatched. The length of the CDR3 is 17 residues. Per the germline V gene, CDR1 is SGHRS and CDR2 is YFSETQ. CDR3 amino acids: CASSLRQREAPGDTQYF. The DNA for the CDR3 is TGCGCCAGCAGCTTGAGGCAGCGGGAGGCCCCTGGAGATACGCAGTATTTT. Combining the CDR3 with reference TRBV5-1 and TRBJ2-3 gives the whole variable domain KAGVTQTPRYLIKTRGQQVTLSCSPISGHRSVSWYQQTPGQGLQFLFEYFSETQRNKGNFPGRFSGRQFSNSRSEMNVSTLELGDSALYLCASSLRQREAPGDTQYFGPGTRLTVL.

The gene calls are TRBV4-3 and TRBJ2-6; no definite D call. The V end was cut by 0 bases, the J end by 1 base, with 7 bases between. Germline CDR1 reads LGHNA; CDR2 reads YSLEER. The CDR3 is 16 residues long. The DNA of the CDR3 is TGCGCCAGCAGCCAAGACGGTACGTCTGGGGCCAACGTCCTGACTTTC. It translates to CASSQDGTSGANVLTF.

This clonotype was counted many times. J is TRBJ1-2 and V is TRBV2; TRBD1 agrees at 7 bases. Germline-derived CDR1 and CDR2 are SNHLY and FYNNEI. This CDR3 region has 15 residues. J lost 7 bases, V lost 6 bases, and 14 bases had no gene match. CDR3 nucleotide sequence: TGTGCCAGCAGGGAGGCGGGACAGACGCTAAGTGGCTACACCTTC. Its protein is CASREAGQTLSGYTF.

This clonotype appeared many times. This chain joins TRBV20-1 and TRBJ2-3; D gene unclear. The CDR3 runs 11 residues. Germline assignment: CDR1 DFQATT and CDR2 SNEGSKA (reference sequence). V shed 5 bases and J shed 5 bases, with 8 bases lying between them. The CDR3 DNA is TGCAGTGCTCCTTACGAAGATACGCAGTATTTT. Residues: CSAPYEDTQYF.

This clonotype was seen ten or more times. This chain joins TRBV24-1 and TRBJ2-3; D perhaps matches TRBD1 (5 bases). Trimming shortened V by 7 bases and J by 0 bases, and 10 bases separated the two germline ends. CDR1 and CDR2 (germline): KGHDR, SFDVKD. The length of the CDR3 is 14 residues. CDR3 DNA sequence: TGTGCCACCAGCGAGACAGCTAGCACAGATACGCAGTATTTT. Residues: CATSETASTDTQYF.

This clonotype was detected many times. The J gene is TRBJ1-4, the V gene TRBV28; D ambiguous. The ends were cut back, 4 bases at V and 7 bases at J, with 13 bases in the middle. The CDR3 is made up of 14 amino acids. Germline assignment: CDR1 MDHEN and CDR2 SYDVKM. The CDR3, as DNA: TGTGCCAGCAGTTCTGGTCCCTACCCTGAAAAACTGTTTTTT. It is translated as CASSSGPYPEKLFF.

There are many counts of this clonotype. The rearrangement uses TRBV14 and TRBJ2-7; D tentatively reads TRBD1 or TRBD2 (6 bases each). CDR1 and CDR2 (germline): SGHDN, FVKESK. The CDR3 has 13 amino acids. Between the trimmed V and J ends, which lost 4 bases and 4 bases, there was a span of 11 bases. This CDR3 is CASSLWRGYEQYF. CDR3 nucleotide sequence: TGTGCCAGCAGCCTCTGGAGGGGGTACGAGCAGTACTTC.

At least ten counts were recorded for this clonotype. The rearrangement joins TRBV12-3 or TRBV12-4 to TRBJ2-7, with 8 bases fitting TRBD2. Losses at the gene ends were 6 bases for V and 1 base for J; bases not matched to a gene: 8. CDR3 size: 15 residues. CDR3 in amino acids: CASRPETSVSYEQYF. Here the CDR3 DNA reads TGTGCCAGCAGACCCGAGACTAGCGTTTCCTACGAGCAGTACTTC.

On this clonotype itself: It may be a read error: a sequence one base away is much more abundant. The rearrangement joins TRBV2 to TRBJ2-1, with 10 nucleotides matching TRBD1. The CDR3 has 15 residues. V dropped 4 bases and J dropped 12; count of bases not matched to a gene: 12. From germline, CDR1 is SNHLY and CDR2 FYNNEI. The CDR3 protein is CASSGAGQGKLWQFF. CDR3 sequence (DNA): TGTGCCAGCAGTGGAGCGGGACAGGGGAAATTATGGCAGTTCTTC.